The 22 T cell receptor beta chains reported below all come from one sample, sequenced in a study of early stage breast cancer tumors. The data were produced by immunoSEQ multiplex PCR, yet TCRdb's version contains in-frame clones alone and is incomplete. Here the sample spans 28,000 or so clones, over 70% being singletons. Sequences were obtained from blood. These receptor sequences come from a person aged 35-55 years with breast cancer.

This clone came up once. The chain couples TRBV28 to TRBJ2-3; 8 positions agree with TRBD1. This CDR3 comprises 15 residues. CDR1 and CDR2 (germline): MDHEN, SYDVKM. Trimming at V came to 6 bases and at J to 3 bases, leaving 8 bases not matched to a gene. CDR3 loop: CASRRQGARTDTQYF. CDR3 nucleotides: TGTGCCAGCAGGCGTCAGGGGGCAAGGACAGATACGCAGTATTTT.

The genes are TRBV28 and TRBJ2-6, with TRBD1 identical over 7 bases. The germline CDR1 and CDR2 sequences are MDHEN and SYDVKM. This CDR3 has 15 amino acids. V was pared by 6 bases and J by 2 bases, with 4 bases of the junction left unmatched. DNA for the CDR3: TGTGCCAGCAGCCTCGGACAGGCTGGGGCCAACGTCCTGACTTTC. Its protein product is CASSLGQAGANVLTF.

This clone was found a few times. The rearrangement joins TRBV29-1 to TRBJ2-3; 7 bases align to TRBD1. Germline V gene data show CDR1 as SQVTM and CDR2 as ANQGSEA. Trimming took 3 bases from V and 4 from J; bases not matched to a gene: 4. This CDR3 has 13 residues. The CDR3: CSVDGQGADTQYF. The CDR3 DNA reads TGCAGCGTTGATGGGCAGGGGGCAGATACGCAGTATTTT.

In its sample, this clone was seen a few times. A junction boundary mismatches the germline segment, possibly from a read error. The V gene is TRBV7-2, the J gene TRBJ1-2, with 8 bases identical to TRBD1. Germline V CDR1 and CDR2: SGHTA, FQGNSA. The CDR3 spans 14 residues. CDR3 DNA: TGTGCCAGCAGCTCTATGGGACAGGACTATGACTACACCTTC. Protein sequence: CASSSMGQDYDYTF.

This sequence joins TRBV11-3 and TRBJ1-1; maybe TRBD1 (6 bases). CDR1 is SGHNT and CDR2 is YENEEA in the germline V gene. The CDR3 spans 13 residues. The V and J ends lost 7 bases and 3 bases respectively, with 12 bases between them. CDR3 bases: TGTGCCAGCAACGAATACAGGGACACTGAAGCTTTCTTT. This encodes CASNEYRDTEAFF.

The chain carries TRBV12-5 and TRBJ2-1; D is ambiguous. This CDR3 is 15 amino acids long. The V and J ends lost 4 bases and 2 bases respectively, with 12 bases between them. Germline assignment: CDR1 LGHNT and CDR2 FRNRAP. The CDR3 nucleotides read TGTGCTAGTGGTTCCTCAGATAAGCCCTACAATGAGCAGTTCTTC. Translated, it gives CASGSSDKPYNEQFF.

The V and J genes are TRBV30 and TRBJ2-7; 9 bases map to TRBD1. The germline V gene has CDR1 GTSNPN and CDR2 SVGIG (reference sequence). The junction had 1 base not matched to a gene; V was cut back by 4 bases and J by 3 bases. This CDR3 has 12 residues. CDR3 sequence (DNA): TGTGCCTGGAACAGGGGGCTCTACGAGCAGTACTTC. Translation gives CAWNRGLYEQYF.

This clone was seen more than once but under ten times. V gene TRBV30 combines with J gene TRBJ2-7; D is ambiguous. The ends were cut back, 2 bases at V and 2 bases at J, with 13 bases in the middle. The CDR3 extends over 14 amino acids. CDR1 is GTSNPN and CDR2 is SVGIG in the germline V gene (reference sequence). The CDR3 sequence is CAWSLRSLPYEQYF. The CDR3 region has the DNA TGTGCCTGGAGTTTAAGGTCACTGCCCTACGAGCAGTACTTC.

The table lists this clone with a few counts. V gene TRBV28 combines with J gene TRBJ1-2; D gene ambiguous. V gave up 7 bases and J gave up 2 bases, with 8 bases separating them. CDR1 MDHEN and CDR2 SYDVKM come from the germline V gene. This CDR3 is 12 amino acids long. The chain's CDR3 is CASNVNNYGYTF. The CDR3, as DNA: TGTGCCAGCAACGTGAACAACTATGGCTACACCTTC.

The DNA of the CDR3 is TGTGCCAGCAGCTTAGTGGTACGGGGGACTGAAGCTTTCTTT. Encoded protein: CASSLVVRGTEAFF. The rearrangement links TRBV7-8 to TRBJ1-1, with D maybe TRBD1 (5 bases). This CDR3 is 14 amino acids long. CDR1 is SGHVS and CDR2 is FQNEAQ in the germline V gene. Trimming shortened V by 1 base and J by 5 bases, and 11 bases separated the two germline ends.

This chain joins TRBV18 and TRBJ1-2; D is unclear. The V gene's germline CDR1 is KGHSH and CDR2 LQKENI. The CDR3 runs to 12 residues. V was trimmed by 3 bases and J by 5 bases, leaving 7 bases between them. The CDR3 loop is CASSPDGYGYTF. The CDR3 nucleotides read TGTGCCAGCTCACCGGATGGGTATGGCTACACCTTC.

V and J are TRBV7-9 and TRBJ2-1, with 7 bases that match TRBD1. V lost 5 bases and J lost 12; bases outside the gene matches: 16. The CDR3 is made up of 15 amino acids. CDR1 and CDR2 from the germline V gene are SEHNR and FQNEAQ (reference sequence). CDR3: CASSPRGQGGVRQFF. CDR3 bases: TGTGCCAGCAGCCCAAGGGGGCAGGGTGGGGTTAGGCAGTTCTTC.

The V call is TRBV5-4, the J call TRBJ1-1; D unresolved. The CDR3 covers 13 residues. V lost 4 bases to trimming and J lost 8 bases, with 15 bases between them. From germline, CDR1 is SGHNT and CDR2 YYREEE (reference sequence). The CDR3 nucleotides read TGTGCCAGCAGCGGCGCTGCAGCCAGGGAAGCTTTCTTT. Its protein is CASSGAAAREAFF.

This clone is a singleton in its sample. The chain uses TRBV30 and TRBJ1-2, with D possibly being TRBD1 (6 bases). The V gene's germline CDR1 is GTSNPN and CDR2 SVGIG (reference sequence). V was trimmed by 4 bases and J by 7 bases, leaving 13 bases between them. This CDR3 comprises 12 residues. The CDR3 bases are TGTGCCTGGACAGTGGGGGGCGGTGGCTACACCTTC. Its translation is CAWTVGGGGYTF.

This chain uses TRBV5-6 with TRBJ2-7, with 8 bases that match TRBD1. The V gene end was trimmed by 3 bases and the J gene end by 2 bases; junction bases not matched to a gene: 7. This CDR3 has 15 residues. Looked up from germline, CDR1 is SGHDT and CDR2 is YYEEEE. DNA of the CDR3: TGTGCCAGCAGCTCCCCGACAGGGGAAGCCTACGAGCAGTACTTC. This sequence encodes CASSSPTGEAYEQYF.

The V call is TRBV5-1, the J call TRBJ2-1, with TRBD2 identical over 12 bases. This CDR3 comprises 15 residues. Trimming at V came to 4 bases and at J to 8 bases, leaving 7 bases not matched to a gene. Germline V lookup: CDR1 SGHRS, CDR2 YFSETQ. The CDR3 bases are TGCGCCAGCAGCCTAACTAGCGGGAGGTTCGATGAGCAGTTCTTC. Its translation is CASSLTSGRFDEQFF.

The table lists this clone with a few counts. The gene calls are TRBV5-6 and TRBJ1-2, with a weak D call TRBD1 (5 bases). The V end lost 0 bases, the J end lost 2 bases, and 11 bases lay between the germline ends. CDR1 is SGHDT, CDR2 YYEEEE, per germline. The CDR3 is made up of 15 amino acids. CDR3 bases: TGTGCCAGCAGCTTGGGAAGGGGACTGAACTATGGCTACACCTTC. As protein: CASSLGRGLNYGYTF.

J is TRBJ1-3 and V is TRBV6-6; D is unresolved. This CDR3 is 16 amino acids long. CDR1 is MNHNY, CDR2 SVGAGI, per germline (reference sequence). V was shortened by 4 bases and J by 0 bases, with 13 bases between the two germline ends. Here the CDR3 DNA reads TGTGCCAGCAGTTCGAACAGTGCTTACTCTGGAAACACCATATATTTT. It encodes CASSSNSAYSGNTIYF.

This clone appeared a single time. The chain recombines TRBV14 with TRBJ1-1; 7 bases line up with TRBD1. J was trimmed by 7 bases and V by 5 bases; bases with no gene match: 4. The CDR3 has 12 residues. Germline V gene sequence: CDR1 SGHDN, CDR2 FVKESK. The CDR3 DNA reads as TGTGCCAGCAGCGTGGGACAGAGTGAAGCTTTCTTT. Its translation: CASSVGQSEAFF.

There are a few counts of this clone. The chain has TRBV30 and TRBJ1-1, with D hard to call. This CDR3 has 11 amino acids. Germline V gene lookup returns CDR1 GTSNPN and CDR2 SVGIG (reference sequence). V was cut by 5 bases and J by 3 bases, with 7 bases left in between. CDR3 in amino acids: CAWAVDTEAFF. In DNA form, the CDR3 reads TGTGCCTGGGCGGTGGACACTGAAGCTTTCTTT.

The chain is built from TRBV10-3 and TRBJ2-3; D may be TRBD2 (5 bases). Germline V gene lookup returns CDR1 ENHRY and CDR2 SYGVKD. The CDR3 contains 14 residues. V lost 3 bases to trimming and J lost 8 bases, with 15 bases between them. CDR3 sequence reads: CAISEGRGARTQYF. As DNA, the CDR3 is TGTGCCATCAGTGAAGGGAGAGGCGCTCGTACGCAGTATTTT.

The V gene is TRBV18, the J gene TRBJ2-7, with TRBD1 identical over 10 bases. This CDR3 is 19 amino acids long. Unmatched junction bases numbered 17, after V lost 3 bases and J lost 3 bases. Looked up from germline, CDR1 is KGHSH and CDR2 is LQKENI. CDR3: CASSPPPRDRGIFGYEQYF. As DNA, the CDR3 is TGTGCCAGCTCACCCCCTCCCCGGGACAGGGGAATATTCGGCTACGAGCAGTACTTC.